This is a list of T cell receptor beta chains from one sample in a study of T cell repertoires in cytomegalovirus infection. Their antigens remain unidentified. One entry per CDR3 protein results from TCRdb running MiXCR on the reads. The sample consists of hundreds of thousands of distinct CDR3 sequences, roughly 42% of them appearing once. Sequenced here: cultured PBMCs, sampled from culture after CMV antigen stimulation. These receptors were obtained from a human donor in good health (CMV status not recorded). Some clones in this sample may be carry-over from other donors' samples. The CDR3 runs from the conserved cysteine through the conserved F or W. D genes are given only for firm matches. Size tells how often a clone was seen (once, few, many) or the class of an expanded clone, and some rows leave it out.

d_call clone_size j_call v_call cdr3_nt cdr3_aa
- - TRBJ2-5 TRBV7-2 TGTGCCAGCAGCTGGGGGACCCAGTACTTC CASSWGTQYF
TRBD1 few TRBJ1-5 TRBV7-8 TGTGCCAGCAGCTTAGGGGACAGGGTTTCTCAGCCCCAGCATTTT CASSLGDRVSQPQHF
TRBD1 - TRBJ1-2 TRBV11-2 TGTGCCAGCAGCTTAGGGGGGACAGGAGAAAACTATGGCTACACCTTC CASSLGGTGENYGYTF
- few TRBJ2-5 TRBV6-1 TGTGCCAGCAGTGAAGCCCACGGGGGCCGGAGAGCCCAAGAGACCCAGTACTTC CASSEAHGGRRAQETQYF
- few TRBJ1-1 TRBV7-9 TGTGCCAGCCGGGTGACGGGATCGGTCACTGAAGCTTTCTTT CASRVTGSVTEAFF
TRBD2 - TRBJ2-1 TRBV28 TGTGCCAGCACTACAGGCGGGGGTCGAGAGCAGTTCTTC CASTTGGGREQFF
- - TRBJ2-2 TRBV6-1 TGTGCCAGCCGGGAAAAAAAAACAGCCAACACCGGGGAGCTGTTTTTT CASREKKTANTGELFF
TRBD2 - TRBJ2-1 TRBV6-6 TGTGCCAGCAGCAGGACTAGCGGATACTCCTACAATGAGCAGTTCTTC CASSRTSGYSYNEQFF
TRBD2 many TRBJ2-7 TRBV7-9 TGTGCCAGCGTGGCCCCTAGCGGGAGTTCCTACGAGCAGTACTTC CASVAPSGSSYEQYF
- - TRBJ2-1 TRBV6-6 TGTGCCAGCAGTTACGGCCAAGTTGAGCAGTTCTTC CASSYGQVEQFF
TRBD2 - TRBJ2-2 TRBV6-2/TRBV6-3 TGTGCCAGCAGTTACGGAACTAGCGGAGCCGGGGAGCTGTTTTTT CASSYGTSGAGELFF
- - TRBJ1-1 TRBV12-3/TRBV12-4 TGTGCCAGCGGGGACACGAGGACTGAAGCTTTCTTT CASGDTRTEAFF
TRBD1 - TRBJ1-6 TRBV10-3 TGTGCCACCGACCCGGACAGGGAATATTCACCCCTCCACTTT CATDPDREYSPLHF
TRBD1 few TRBJ1-4 TRBV6-1 TGTGCCAGCAGTGCGACAGGGGGCGAAAAACTGTTTTTT CASSATGGEKLFF
- few TRBJ2-2 TRBV4-1 TGCGCCAGTAGCCAAGAGGCGCCGGGGGCATACACCGGGGAGCTGTTTTTT CASSQEAPGAYTGELFF
TRBD2 - TRBJ2-7 TRBV20-1 TGCAGTGCTGGACTAGGAGGGGAGGTCGGGGAGCAGTACTTC CSAGLGGEVGEQYF
TRBD2 - TRBJ2-7 TRBV20-1 TGCAGTGCTAGGCGGGAGGGACTCACCTACGAGCAGTACTTC CSARREGLTYEQYF
- - TRBJ2-7 TRBV7-6 TGTGCCAGCAGCCACTCAAAGACAGGCCGGGACGAGCAGTACTTC CASSHSKTGRDEQYF
TRBD2 - TRBJ2-5 TRBV6-2/TRBV6-3 TGTGCCAGCAGTTACGCGACTAGCGGGCCCCAAGAGACCCAGTACTTC CASSYATSGPQETQYF
- - TRBJ2-2 TRBV5-1 TGCGCCAGCAGCCCCAGGAATTTGAACACCGGGGAGCTGTTTTTT CASSPRNLNTGELFF
- - TRBJ1-6 TRBV6-8 TGTGCCAGCAGTTACTCGACAGCGCTAGCCTATAATTCACCCCTCCACTTT CASSYSTALAYNSPLHF
TRBD1 - TRBJ2-1 TRBV28 TGTGCCAGCAGTTCCCACAGTAGATCGCGGACAGGGAGCTCCTACAATGAGCAGTTCTTC CASSSHSRSRTGSSYNEQFF
TRBD2 - TRBJ2-1 TRBV20-1 TGCAGTGCTAGATCACCCCTAGCGGGGCCCTCCTACAATGAGCAGTTCTTC CSARSPLAGPSYNEQFF